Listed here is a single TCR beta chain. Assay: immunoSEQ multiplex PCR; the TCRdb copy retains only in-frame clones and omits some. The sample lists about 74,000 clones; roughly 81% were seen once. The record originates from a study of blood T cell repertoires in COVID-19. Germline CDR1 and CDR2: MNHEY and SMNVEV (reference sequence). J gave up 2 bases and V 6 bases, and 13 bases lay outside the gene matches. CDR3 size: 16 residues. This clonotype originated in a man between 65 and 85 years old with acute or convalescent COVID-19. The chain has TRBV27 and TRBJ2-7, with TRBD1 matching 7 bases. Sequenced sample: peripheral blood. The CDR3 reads CASSPKVRGTPYEQYF. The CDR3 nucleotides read TGTGCCAGCAGCCCGAAAGTCAGGGGGACCCCCTACGAGCAGTACTTC.